Listed below are T cell receptor beta chains from one sample, sequenced in a study of blood T cell repertoires in COVID-19. Data came from immunoSEQ multiplex PCR; TCRdb stores just in-frame clones and leaves some out. This sample has roughly 230,000 clones, with 70% to 90% found just once. Sequenced: peripheral blood. All receptors come from a man aged 40-49 years with acute or convalescent COVID-19. Each CDR3 is given with its conserved first and last residue. Fields, in order: J gene, V gene, CDR3 protein.

J: TRBJ2-3; V: TRBV29-1; CDR3: CSVVLAGGTDTQYF
J: TRBJ2-1; V: TRBV6-6; CDR3: CASSLDSYNEQFF
J: TRBJ1-3; V: TRBV2; CDR3: CASGQGGSSGNTIYF
J: TRBJ2-7; V: TRBV5-1; CDR3: CASSLAGHEQYF
J: TRBJ1-2; V: TRBV28; CDR3: CASRPRTVRGYTF
J: TRBJ2-5; V: TRBV18; CDR3: CASSPLASTTRGTQYF
J: TRBJ1-3; V: TRBV4-2; CDR3: CASSQADRGGNTIYF
J: TRBJ1-5; V: TRBV7-8; CDR3: CAGGQGGNQPQHF
J: TRBJ1-4; V: TRBV23-1; CDR3: CASGWTVPLMPATNEKLFF
J: TRBJ1-5; V: TRBV5-1; CDR3: CASSSGVGVQPQHF
J: TRBJ1-2; V: TRBV6-5; CDR3: CASSYSRDSLYGYTF
J: TRBJ1-2; V: TRBV19; CDR3: CASTSPTTKSGGYTF
J: TRBJ1-1; V: TRBV6-1; CDR3: CASSEDRVNTEAFF
J: TRBJ2-7; V: TRBV10-1; CDR3: CASSEKRKDRGYF
J: TRBJ1-2; V: TRBV13; CDR3: CASSRGQGARGYTF
J: TRBJ1-1; V: TRBV5-1; CDR3: CASSLVGTGMNTEAFF
J: TRBJ2-3; V: TRBV2; CDR3: CASAVNTRTDTQYF
J: TRBJ2-1; V: TRBV4-3; CDR3: CASSQAGDNEQFF
J: TRBJ2-3; V: TRBV2; CDR3: CASEDRGQLGTQYF
J: TRBJ1-2; V: TRBV19; CDR3: CAIRYTGGARPNSARYGYTF
J: TRBJ1-6; V: TRBV6-5; CDR3: CASSTPGQGYSPLHF
J: TRBJ1-5; V: TRBV30; CDR3: CAWSVWGGNQPQHF
J: TRBJ1-1; V: TRBV11-2; CDR3: CASSNDRLNTEAFF
J: TRBJ1-6; V: TRBV15; CDR3: CATSRQSSYNSPLHF
J: TRBJ1-2; V: TRBV25-1; CDR3: CASSEYVQTYGYTF
J: TRBJ2-7; V: TRBV2; CDR3: CASSEQGYEQYF
J: TRBJ1-6; V: TRBV7-9; CDR3: CASSLSAGHNSPLHF
J: TRBJ2-1; V: TRBV5-1; CDR3: CASSFRTGNLDEQFF
J: TRBJ1-1; V: TRBV4-1; CDR3: CASSYPTGGPLNTEAFF
J: TRBJ2-7; V: TRBV2; CDR3: CASSELAGTYEQYF
J: TRBJ1-2; V: TRBV6-5; CDR3: CASSSAGTGAYGYTF
J: TRBJ1-4; V: TRBV11-2; CDR3: CASSTSNFRLFF
J: TRBJ1-2; V: TRBV5-6; CDR3: CASSMDRVRGYTF
J: TRBJ1-4; V: TRBV7-8; CDR3: CASSLLKGLF
J: TRBJ2-5; V: TRBV7-9; CDR3: CASSFPPDSSLQETQYF
J: TRBJ2-1; V: TRBV27; CDR3: CASGTRDGSYNEQFF
J: TRBJ2-1; V: TRBV19; CDR3: CATHRGQGRHEQFF
J: TRBJ2-6; V: TRBV7-2; CDR3: CASSSEILGLTGANVLTF
J: TRBJ2-5; V: TRBV19; CDR3: CASSIVGDIKETQYF
J: TRBJ1-4; V: TRBV3-1/TRBV3-2; CDR3: CASSQTTGWAEKLFF
J: TRBJ2-2; V: TRBV3-1/TRBV3-2; CDR3: CASSRRGQVWAGELFF
J: TRBJ1-1; V: TRBV2; CDR3: CASRVQGITEAFF
J: TRBJ1-5; V: TRBV28; CDR3: CASSFSDATGHF
J: TRBJ1-5; V: TRBV18; CDR3: CASSPAGRDQPQHF
J: TRBJ1-3; V: TRBV11-2; CDR3: CASSLSGTFSSGNTIYF
J: TRBJ1-2; V: TRBV5-6; CDR3: CASSRDRGGGYTF
J: TRBJ1-5; V: TRBV5-1; CDR3: CASSLSGNQPQHF
J: TRBJ1-1; V: TRBV19; CDR3: CASSITDMNTEAFF
J: TRBJ2-7; V: TRBV7-6; CDR3: CASSYRSWGGRTYEQYF
J: TRBJ2-1; V: TRBV3-1/TRBV3-2; CDR3: CASSQGLAGGLVYNEQFF
J: TRBJ2-7; V: TRBV5-1; CDR3: CASSPSPGTGLREQYF
J: TRBJ1-1; V: TRBV18; CDR3: CASSLDLYTEAFF
J: TRBJ2-5; V: TRBV9; CDR3: CASSASGGREETQYF
J: TRBJ2-5; V: TRBV27; CDR3: CASSSTGLGETQYF
J: TRBJ2-1; V: TRBV27; CDR3: CASSLRGLAGSSYNEQFF
J: TRBJ2-7; V: TRBV6-6; CDR3: CASSWTSGFTYEQYF
J: TRBJ2-7; V: TRBV5-4; CDR3: CASSPDRGREQYF
J: TRBJ1-1; V: TRBV3-1/TRBV3-2; CDR3: CASSQEGHLNTEAFF